Given below is one T cell receptor (beta chain) in context. These data originate in a study of shared clonotypes between healthy human individuals. The germline V and J ends were trimmed by 4 bases and 3 bases, with 3 bases remaining between them. The CDR3 totals 11 residues. Looked up from germline, CDR1 is SGHRS and CDR2 is YFSETQ. The method was immunoSEQ multiplex PCR; TCRdb's version includes in-frame clones alone and lacks a portion of them. Among about 2.4 million clones listed, more than 85% were seen once. This receptor was identified in a young man in good health. Some clones in this sample may be carry-over from other donors' samples. The specimen was naive CD4+ T cells from PBMCs. The subset is: CD45RA+ positively selected. The V and J genes are TRBV5-1 and TRBJ2-3; D not resolved. In DNA, the CDR3 is TGCGCCAGCAGCGTAACAGATACGCAGTATTTT. This codes for CASSVTDTQYF.